This T cell receptor (beta chain) appears in the sequencing data of a study of blood T cell repertoires in COVID-19. Whole-study context: PBMCs, B-cell-depleted T cells, or T cells were the source of the cDNA or gDNA that made up the material.

This clone was recorded once. Those who participated ranged in age from roughly 18 to 100 years and resided in about two dozen US areas. Trimming at V came to 6 bases and at J to 8 bases, leaving 3 bases not matched to a gene. Germline V gives CDR1 PRHDT, CDR2 FYEKMQ (reference sequence). This CDR3 is built from 13 residues. Repertoires were generated with immunoSEQ multiplex PCR, while TCRdb's copy carries only in-frame clones and drops some. The sample lists roughly 220,000 clones, around 82% occurring once. The sequence was collected from a man aged 25-45 years with acute COVID-19. The chain uses TRBV13 and TRBJ2-3; the match to TRBD1 covers 12 bases. The sequencing sample was made of PBMCs or T cells enriched from blood (not recorded which). This CDR3 is CASRGTGGVTQYF. CDR3 nucleotide sequence: TGTGCCAGCAGGGGGACAGGGGGCGTTACGCAGTATTTT.